This TCR beta chain was recorded in a study of blood T cells in healthy people across ages (dated by TCRdb to the mid-2010s). Concerning the study at large: In model experiments, roughly one uniquely barcoded TCR beta cDNA molecule per two T cells was captured by template switching. The donors were divided into four age groups: young (average around 17 years), middle-aged (roughly 42), aged (around 67) and long-lived (82). Two additional independent replicas of 1 million unique cDNA reads from the same blood draw were analyzed for two donors (one aged 18 to 30 and one aged 80 or older). Age-related changes in TCR beta repertoire diversity were measured in the study by deep sequencing normalized with unique cDNA molecular identifiers. The full study reports these points: Because donor CMV infection status was unknown, age-related changes in expanded clonotypes were potentially confounded. A strong correlation was found between observed TCR beta diversity and the percentage of naive T cells measured by flow cytometry. Compared with the aged group, the long-lived group had more naive CD4+ T cells, fewer expanded clones and increased TCR diversity, a pattern suggesting age selection. As age increased, observed TCR beta diversity per million T cells dropped in a roughly linear way, and a significant reduction was already evident by age about 36. Bulk unsorted PBMC profiling prevented conclusive comparison of naive and antigen-experienced compartments. Estimates of total diversity based on one million sequenced T cells were considered lower bounds and underestimates.

The approximately 41 donors, aged roughly 6 to 90 years, were systemically healthy Caucasian individuals from Russia. Approximately 10 milliliters of peripheral blood were collected from each donor into EDTA-treated Vacutainer tubes. PBMCs were isolated by Ficoll-Paque density-gradient centrifugation, with at least 7 million obtained per sample. Total RNA was extracted from PBMCs with Trizol reagent, with at least 5 micrograms obtained per sample. For every donor, flow cytometry on a PBMC aliquot measured the percentage of naive CD45RAhigh/CD27high T cells. This clonotype was counted between two and nine times. It has no known antigen specificity. No base quality information exists; no much larger clone differs at one position. Library preparation used 5' RACE. For sequencing, an Illumina HiSeq 2500 was employed. A second PCR of about 6 to 12 cycles was run with a J-beta primer mix and a sample-barcoded 5' primer. A template-switch 5' adaptor carrying 12 random nucleotides introduced a unique molecular identifier onto each TCR beta cDNA molecule. Each sample yielded at least 3 million CDR3-containing paired-end reads. The Mint cDNA synthesis kit, primed by a TRBC-specific oligonucleotide, was used to synthesize first-strand cDNA from all RNA. Following uracil-DNA glycosylase treatment, a first 18-cycle PCR with universal primers M1SS and BC2_uni_R was performed on all cDNA. As for the original processing: For normalization, 1 million high-quality reads, each with a distinct molecular identifier, were randomly selected from each sample. Instead of being binned into consensus sequences, reads that shared molecular identifiers were thrown out. MiTCR, set to a Q25 quality threshold and the strictest error-elimination algorithm, was used for CDR3 identification, clonotype clustering and error correction. A nonparametric unseen species model with Euler transformation was used to estimate lower-bound total TCR beta diversity. Through fastp at Q25 and MiXCR, TCRdb rebuilt clones from the public reads, retaining in-frame beta chains. Each entry merges the rows of one CDR3 protein and shows their most common DNA and genes. The V and J calls were not made by the authors but by TCRdb's processing. The sample table lists hundreds of thousands of distinct CDR3 sequences, more than 20% of them with a count of one. The ten largest clonotypes hold under 9.5% of the sample.

The sample was also reused in another study, on T cells of mothers and their children. As that second study puts it: Nine systemically healthy Caucasian individuals, comprising three mothers and their six children, were included as donors. cDNA synthesis used all of the extracted RNA, with approximately 1.4 ug of RNA in each 15 ul reaction. In the second PCR, sample barcodes and 2-4 random nucleotides were introduced via the M1S primer. Over 8 million TCR beta CDR3 reads were obtained for each mother, and 2.5 million to 3 million reads were obtained for each child. Thymic selection shapes the output of TCR recombination in a similar way in related and unrelated pairs, and inherited differences have a minor effect. Normalized repertoire overlap was always found to be slightly, but never significantly, higher in related mother-child pairs than in unrelated mother-child pairs. With a sensitivity of roughly 93 clones per million clonotypes, no persistent microchimeric T cell clones were detected. To look for features that set related mother-child pairs apart from unrelated individuals, the researchers ran deep NGS to compare the TCR beta repertoires of mothers and children. Mothers averaged roughly 36 +/- 4 years of age and children averaged around 10 +/- 4 years. After adapter ligation was performed with NEBNext reagents, the libraries were sequenced on an Illumina HiSeq 2000 with 100+100 nt paired-end reads. To avoid cross-contamination, the mother libraries and the child libraries were prepared a month apart and sequenced in separate runs. Between about 500,000 and 2,300,000 distinct TCR beta clonotypes were identified per donor. Naive TCR beta clonotypes were estimated from low-frequency clonotypes matched to each donor's FACS-determined naive share, without sorting.

The sequenced sample consisted of blood. The TCR was taken from a boy aged 10-17 years in good health.

The CDR3 has the sequence CASSLLPLSRPSSGQYNEQFF. The nucleotide sequence is TGTGCCAGCAGCTTGTTGCCCCTCTCACGTCCCTCTAGCGGACAATACAATGAGCAGTTCTTC. Rearrangement joined TRBV5-5 to TRBJ2-1, with 7 bases aligning to TRBD2. Germline trimming amounts to 1 base on V and 4 bases on J, with 23 as the count of junction bases outside the gene matches. According to the germline V gene (reference sequence), CDR1 reads SGHKS and CDR2 reads YYEKEE. The CDR3 starts with the cysteine, ends with the phenylalanine, and has 21 residues. Solely the CDR3 DNA is kept, with 63 bases framed from the first base. Reference TRBV5-5 and TRBJ2-1 genes cover what lies past the CDR3, so the full variable domain is DAGVTQSPTHLIKTRGQQVTLRCSPISGHKSVSWYQQVLGQGPQFIFQYYEKEERGRGNFPDRFSARQFPNYSSELNVNALLLGDSALYLCASSLLPLSRPSSGQYNEQFFGPGTRLTVL.